The entry below describes one TCR beta chain. The antigen is undetermined. This entry comes from a study of early stage breast cancer tumors. Points from the study as a whole: Blood repertoires resembled normal breast more than tumor.

Each sample had two DNA replicates, around 0.53 ug blood or around 1.4 ug tissue. TCRdb's copy holds only in-frame clones and misses some; the assay was immunoSEQ multiplex PCR. The repertoire has some 72,000 clones, around four fifths of them found once; the top ten carry under 4%. CDR1 MNHNS and CDR2 SASEGT come from the germline V gene. CDR3 length: 17 residues. The ends were cut back, 4 bases at V and 1 base at J, with 18 bases in the middle. Sequencing input: blood. This receptor was taken from a person between 60 and 69 years old with breast cancer. The chain is built from TRBV6-1 and TRBJ2-3; D is unclear. The CDR3 reads CASSAPQVPKGTDTQYF. For the CDR3, the DNA is TGTGCCAGCAGTGCCCCGCAGGTCCCCAAGGGCACAGATACGCAGTATTTT.